The present T cell receptor (beta chain) was sequenced within a study of blood T cell repertoires in COVID-19. Study background: COVID-19 samples collected from the United States, Italy and Spain covered acute and convalescent phases. The cDNA or gDNA used as material had been derived from T cells, B-cell-depleted T cells, or PBMCs.

Germline loops: CDR1 MNHNS, CDR2 SASEGT. The CDR3 consists of 15 residues. The V gene end was trimmed by 0 bases and the J gene end by 5 bases; junction bases not matched to a gene: 5. As processed by the authors: Amplification from reference gene primers served as the basis for estimated nucleated cell counts. Some clones are missing from TCRdb's copy, which holds only in-frame ones; the method was immunoSEQ multiplex PCR. V and J calls and clone size are as listed in that table; D and trimming were resolved from the DNA. The repertoire holds around 180,000 clones, 84% seen once, with 5.5% to 7.5% in the top ten.

Sequenced: peripheral blood. V and J are TRBV6-1 and TRBJ2-7; 9 bases line up with TRBD1. This clonotype was obtained from a human donor in a cohort sampled during active COVID-19. The DNA of the CDR3 is TGTGCCAGCAGTGAAGCAACAGGGGGCACGGACGAGCAGTACTTC. This encodes CASSEATGGTDEQYF.